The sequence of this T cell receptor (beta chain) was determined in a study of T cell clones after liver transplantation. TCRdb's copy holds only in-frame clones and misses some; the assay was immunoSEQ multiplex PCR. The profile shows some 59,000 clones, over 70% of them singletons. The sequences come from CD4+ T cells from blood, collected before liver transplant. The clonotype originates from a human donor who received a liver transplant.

The CDR3 spells CASSYQQHEGYTF. The CDR3 DNA sequence: TGTGCCAGCAGTTACCAACAGCATGAGGGCTACACCTTC. V and J are TRBV6-5 and TRBJ1-2; D remains ambiguous. Deletions cut 2 bases from V and 8 bases from J, with 12 bases between. Per the germline V gene, CDR1 is MNHEY and CDR2 is SVGAGI. The CDR3 extends over 13 amino acids.